This T cell receptor beta chain was sequenced in a study of cytomegalovirus exposure and HLA in healthy donors (dated by TCRdb to about 2017). For the wider study: An earlier analysis of 550 to 700 of the donors reported 250 to 300 Gb of sequence data and roughly 100 million unique TCR beta sequences from about 179 million T cells. An early release covering roughly 580 HLA-typed donors comprised about 300 gigabases of sequencing data and around 80 million unique TCR sequences. The study profiled the T cell repertoires of 550 to 700 subjects by immunosequencing and related them to cytomegalovirus serostatus. The study aimed to test whether cataloging public T cell receptors could reveal signatures of past pathogen exposure. Among about 400 genotyped donors of the cohort, an average of around 250,000 unique TCR beta nucleotide sequences was sequenced per donor, of which about 19% were non-productive. Five DR-DQ haplotypes were handled as single units for association and clustering, since linkage in the cohort was strong. Alongside the repertoire data, information on donor age, sex, ethnicity and CMV serostatus was compiled. A later genetic analysis used genome-wide SNP genotypes for about 60% of the roughly 700 donors, treating that subset as a discovery cohort. In an earlier analysis of around 540 of the donors, high-throughput TCR beta sequencing was used to judge whether each TCR beta V gene segment behaved as functional or pseudogenic. A separate validation cohort of approximately 130 different subjects was used in addition to the roughly 700-subject first cohort. Among the approximately 420 genotyped donors, about 83% belonged to the genetic ancestry cluster associated with self-reported Caucasian donors. To predict cytomegalovirus infection status, the study combined high-throughput TCR immunosequencing, statistical association of individual TCRs with disease status, and machine learning. To study patterns of TCR occurrence, a later analysis re-analyzed previously published TCR beta repertoires from 666 donors and added high-resolution HLA genotyping. HLA typing covered class I and class II loci at four-digit resolution. The later analysis used no new phenotypic data to find candidate immune exposures, relying instead on TCR beta sequences and their occurrence across donors. The number of donors typed differed by locus, with about 620-630 for A, B, C, DRB1 and DQB1, about 500 for DQA1, 600 to 610 for DPA1, and some 470 for DPB1. Every discovery cohort repertoire had been produced on one sequencing platform.

Libraries came from the immunoSEQ multiplex PCR assay. For the multiplex PCR, a mixture combining 60 forward primers for TCR Vbeta segments and 13 reverse primers for TCR Jbeta segments was used. Amplification of the CDR3 region of rearranged TCR beta genes was performed with a multiplex PCR assay on genomic DNA. The Illumina HiSeq System was used to sequence the amplified TCR beta libraries as 87-base-pair reads. The original methods were these. Across the 500 to 700 repertoires, a later analysis counted some 80 million unique TCR beta chains, approximately 10 million of which were shared by at least two donors. Raw reads were error-corrected and collapsed into unique sequences with a nearest-neighbor algorithm that merged closely related sequences to remove PCR and sequencing errors. CDR3 sequences were aligned to IMGT reference sequences to assign V, D and J gene segments. For a sequence to be retained, a match of at least six nucleotides was required to both a V gene segment and a J gene segment. A rearrangement counted as productive if the CDR3 had no stop codons and remained in frame with V and J, and every other rearrangement counted as non-productive. CDR3 was defined by IMGT convention, running from the second conserved V-encoded cysteine to the conserved J-encoded phenylalanine. The earlier analysis of about 590 of the donors excluded sequences that lacked an unambiguous match to a single V gene segment. An earlier analysis of a few hundred of the donors classified V segments as functional when productive rearrangements were above 56.7% and as segregating when the standard deviation between donors was above 5%. A statistical classification framework was developed to diagnose cytomegalovirus status using the catalog of TCR beta chain sequences. In a later analysis, V and J genes were assigned by comparing TCR nucleotide sequences against IMGT/GENE-DB human TR gene sequences. Using the TCRdist pipeline, a later analysis assigned CDR3 sequences along with most-parsimonious VDJ recombination scenarios. A later analysis defined each TCR beta chain by its CDR3 amino acid sequence plus V-gene family, and excluded reads lacking a unique V-gene family. In a later analysis, fewer than 650 highly shared, low-generation-probability nucleotide sequences were removed to address suspected cross-contamination and a sequencing artifact. In a later analysis, a clonal expansion index for each public chain was calculated from normalized within-repertoire ranks of inferred template counts. Generation probabilities in a later analysis came from a VDJ recombination model fitted to out-of-frame rearrangements, and those results were checked against IGoR. In a later analysis, TCR-TCR, TCR-HLA and TCR-CMV co-occurrence was scored with hypergeometric tests, and a repertoire-size bias correction was applied to TCR pairs. To estimate false discovery rates, a later analysis permuted the HLA or CMV assignments 20 times. A later analysis grouped co-occurring TCRs with DBSCAN, adding TCRdist sequence similarity when clustering within HLA-allele-positive subsets. Repertoires with fewer than 30,000 or more than 120,000 public chains, plus five repertoires with anomalous nucleotide sharing, were excluded from co-occurrence clustering. Drawn from immuneACCESS, this table holds only the in-frame rearrangements with V and J called that TCRdb kept. Clones are partly lost; checked studies trace under half to an unresolved V gene and leave the rest unexplained. V and J calls plus clone size are reproduced from that table; the DNA served to infer D and trimming. The sample table contains some 190,000 clones; only one count was recorded for around 77% of them. The ten largest make up 1.5% to 2% of the sample.

Points the paper makes about the study in general: According to the authors, the approach could potentially be generalized to other disease states and immunological phenotypes. Several of the top co-occurrence clusters appeared to be linked to parvovirus B19, influenza, CMV and Epstein-Barr virus, according to a later analysis. A further reported finding was that TCR beta sequences accurately predicted the HLA-A and HLA-B alleles for most subjects in the first cohort. The earlier analysis of 587 of the donors excluded 15 to 20 rarely observed V segments, including chromosome 9 orphons, because counts were too low. Because some donors lacked HLA typing at each locus, the association tests relied only on the typed subset. The study listed around 160 TCR beta chains as associated with cytomegalovirus. A later genetic analysis associated a missense DCLRE1C variant with V-gene and J-gene trimming of TCR beta chains, and an independent cohort replicated the association. In an earlier analysis of about 600 of the donors, most TCR beta V segments appeared in productive rearrangements about 90% or about 30% of the time, broadly matching IMGT annotations. Correlated functional status among segregating V segments might reflect linkage disequilibrium, but an unknown experimental factor could not be ruled out. In a later genetic analysis, fewer N-insertions in productive TCRs were reported among donors in an Asian-associated ancestry cluster than the approximately 670-donor mean. The only immune exposure information available for the cohort was CMV serostatus. A group of highly shared sequence variants was considered likely to be a technical artifact of the sequencing pipeline. Most TCR sequences were seen in very few donors, while some public TCRs were found in many individuals. A later analysis associated 15,000 to 20,000 TCR beta sequences with specific HLA alleles at a false discovery rate of 0.05. In this cohort, only TCR beta chains were sequenced, and detectable features were limited by the absence of alpha or paired-chain data. Presence/absence analyses assumed roughly uniform sequencing depth across donors, an assumption that may not hold. In a later analysis, the rate of TCR association differed among HLA loci, with DRB1 alleles having the most associated TCRs and HLA-C alleles having the fewest. In both the original and validation cohorts, the classifier was reported to diagnose cytomegalovirus status with high specificity and sensitivity. Strong co-occurrence of HLA alleles, especially DR and DQ, made assigning TCR associations to individual alleles difficult. In vitro tests confirmed that a few of the cytomegalovirus-associated TCR beta chains recognize cytomegalovirus antigens. The 87-base-pair reads could not distinguish some IMGT-functional V segments, including TRBV6-2 and TRBV6-3, so those segments were excluded. Compared with equally common non-associated chains, HLA-associated TCR beta chains in a later analysis were more clonally expanded and had lower generation probabilities. A later analysis found that most CMV-associated TCR beta chains appeared HLA-restricted, with HLA associations seemingly driven largely by CMV exposure.

Via the germline V gene, CDR1 is SGHVS and CDR2 FNYEAQ. The CDR3 runs 17 amino acids, cysteine and phenylalanine included. Solely the CDR3 DNA is kept, with 51 bases framed from the first base. Between the V and J ends, shortened by 1 base and 0 bases respectively, the junction contains 15 bases. The cohort was made up of around 720 healthy bone marrow donors. All cohort members were sampled while nominally healthy, although unrecorded immune exposures were likely present. The donor tested CMV seronegative, placing the donor among the 352 seronegative members of the cohort. A peripheral blood sample was provided by each donor, and peripheral blood mononuclear cells were used for TCR beta sequencing. Genomic DNA extraction from the blood cell samples was performed with the Qiagen DNeasy Blood Extraction Kit. This clone appeared a few times. It lacks a known antigen. Per-base quality was not reported, and no clone a single base away is much larger than it.

Sample: PBMCs. This receptor was identified in a woman between 18 and 30 years old in good health and CMV-seronegative. The chain was built from TRBV7-6 and TRBJ1-1; tentative D gene TRBD1, with 5 bases matching. The nucleotide sequence is given as TGTGCCAGCAGCTTAGGGGACCTGGAGGGGATGAACACTGAAGCTTTCTTT. The resulting protein is CASSLGDLEGMNTEAFF. The entire variable domain, with the stretches around the CDR3 drawn from the reference TRBV7-6 and TRBJ1-1 proteins, is GAGVSQSPRYKVTKRGQDVALRCDPISGHVSLYWYRQALGQGPEFLTYFNYEAQQDKSGLPNDRFSAERPEGSISTLTIQRTEQRDSAMYRCASSLGDLEGMNTEAFFGQGTRLTVV.